These 32 T cell receptor beta chains were all obtained from the same sample, sequenced in a study of blood T cell repertoires in COVID-19. The table came from immunoSEQ multiplex PCR; TCRdb's copy has only in-frame clones and leaves some out. The sample holds 70,000 to 100,000 clones, 88% seen once. The sequencing input was peripheral blood. The receptors derive from a woman in her 70s with acute or convalescent COVID-19.

V gene TRBV27 combines with J gene TRBJ2-1, with 9 bases aligning to TRBD1. The length of the CDR3 is 17 residues. Unmatched junction bases numbered 20, after V lost 7 bases and J lost 10 bases. Germline V lookup: CDR1 MNHEY, CDR2 SMNVEV (reference sequence). The chain's CDR3 is CASIDSGQGPSDGEQFF. As DNA, the CDR3 is TGTGCCAGCATCGATTCGGGACAGGGCCCGTCGGATGGGGAGCAGTTCTTC.

The V and J genes are TRBV6-6 and TRBJ1-5; D might be TRBD1 (6 bases). Germline assignment: CDR1 MNHNY and CDR2 SVGAGI (reference sequence). V was shortened by 4 bases and J by 4 bases, with 11 bases between the two germline ends. The CDR3 is made up of 14 amino acids. This CDR3 reads CASSSADRNQPQHF. The DNA of the CDR3 is TGTGCCAGCAGTTCAGCGGACAGAAATCAGCCCCAGCATTTT.

This clone has a handful of counts. The chain employs TRBV28 and TRBJ1-2, with a weak D call TRBD1 (5 bases). Germline-derived CDR1 and CDR2 are MDHEN and SYDVKM. V shed 7 bases and J shed 0 bases, with 18 bases lying between them. The CDR3 is made up of 16 amino acids. This chain's CDR3 is CASIKWGRRSNYGYTF. The CDR3 nucleotides are TGTGCCAGCATCAAATGGGGCAGACGATCTAACTATGGCTACACCTTC.

This clone was counted only a few times. The chain carries TRBV6-6 and TRBJ2-2; no reliable D call. V gave up 6 bases and J gave up 12 bases, with 20 bases separating them. CDR3 size: 14 residues. The V gene's germline CDR1 is MNHNY and CDR2 SVGAGI (reference sequence). CDR3 bases: TGTGCCAGCAGAGCAGACACAACCGTCGGCCAGCTGTTTTTT. This translates into CASRADTTVGQLFF.

J is TRBJ1-1 and V is TRBV5-1; D ambiguous. CDR1 and CDR2 (germline): SGHRS, YFSETQ. The CDR3 sequence is 14 residues long. V lost 7 bases and J 5 bases, leaving 18 bases between the germline ends. CDR3 loop: CASQTTAPGTEAFF. The CDR3 DNA is TGCGCCAGCCAAACCACAGCGCCGGGGACTGAAGCTTTCTTT. The whole variable domain, remainder taken from reference TRBV5-1 and TRBJ1-1, is KAGVTQTPRYLIKTRGQQVTLSCSPISGHRSVSWYQQTPGQGLQFLFEYFSETQRNKGNFPGRFSGRQFSNSRSEMNVSTLELGDSALYLCASQTTAPGTEAFFGQGTRLTVV.

This clone has just one count. The chain has TRBV4-1 and TRBJ1-1, with no clear D. Germline-derived CDR1 and CDR2 are MGHRA and YSYEKL. The V end lost 2 bases, the J end lost 11 bases, and 15 bases lay between the germline ends. The CDR3 contains 13 residues. The CDR3 here is CASSQNVEVWAFF. The DNA of the CDR3 is TGCGCCAGCAGCCAAAATGTTGAGGTGTGGGCTTTCTTT.

The gene calls are TRBV30 and TRBJ1-1; D possibly corresponds to TRBD1 (5 bases). The CDR3 spans 13 residues. V dropped 5 bases and J dropped 2 bases, with 12 bases sitting between them. Germline V lookup: CDR1 GTSNPN, CDR2 SVGIG (reference sequence). This CDR3 reads CAWDRRGNTEAFF. The CDR3 region has the DNA TGTGCCTGGGACCGAAGGGGAAACACTGAAGCTTTCTTT.

For the CDR3, the DNA is TGTGCCAGCACCCGGACAGTGAACACTGAAGCTTTCTTT. Amino acid sequence: CASTRTVNTEAFF. V is TRBV2 and J is TRBJ1-1; perhaps TRBD1 as D (6 bases). The V and J ends lost 7 bases and 0 bases respectively, with 9 bases between them. The CDR3 sequence is 13 residues long. Germline CDR1 reads SNHLY; CDR2 reads FYNNEI.

This sequence joins TRBV7-2 and TRBJ2-3; TRBD2 matches at 10 bases. V trimming: 1 base; J trimming: 2 bases; junction bases outside the gene matches: 3. Per germline, CDR1 SGHTA and CDR2 FQGNSA. This CDR3 region has 16 residues. The CDR3 loop reads CASSLELAGSTDTQYF. In DNA, the CDR3 is TGTGCCAGCAGCTTAGAACTAGCGGGGTCCACAGATACGCAGTATTTT.

V gene TRBV27 combines with J gene TRBJ2-7; TRBD2 might be the D (7 bases). There are 14 residues in the CDR3. Trimming shortened V by 0 bases and J by 3 bases, and 9 bases separated the two germline ends. Germline V lookup: CDR1 MNHEY, CDR2 SMNVEV (reference sequence). CDR3 loop: CASSLSGGLYEQYF. The CDR3 coding sequence is TGTGCCAGCAGTTTATCGGGGGGGCTCTACGAGCAGTACTTC.

This clone was seen just once. CDR3 DNA sequence: TGTGCCAGCAGCGCGACTACGCGGGAGGCCAATGAGCAGTTCTTC. Translating it yields CASSATTREANEQFF. The J gene is TRBJ2-1, the V gene TRBV7-9; 8 bases align to TRBD2. The J segment lost 6 bases and the V segment lost 5 bases, leaving 9 bases of the junction unmatched. The germline V gene has CDR1 SEHNR and CDR2 FQNEAQ (reference sequence). The CDR3 covers 15 residues. The whole variable domain, remainder taken from reference TRBV7-9 and TRBJ2-1, is DTGVSQNPRHKITKRGQNVTFRCDPISEHNRLYWYRQTLGQGPEFLTYFQNEAQLEKSRLLSDRFSAERPKGSFSTLEIQRTEQGDSAMYLCASSATTREANEQFFGPGTRLTVL.

CDR3 DNA: TGCGCCAGCAGCCAAGTGGTCAGGGAGGCGGTTACATCCTACGAGCAGTACTTC. This codes for CASSQVVREAVTSYEQYF. The V gene is TRBV4-1, the J gene TRBJ2-7; D might be TRBD2 (6 bases). The germline V gene encodes CDR1 MGHRA and CDR2 YSYEKL. Trimming took off 1 base at V and 1 base at J, with 20 bases between the two ends. CDR3 length equals 18 residues.

The V gene is TRBV27, the J gene TRBJ1-4; unclear D gene. The CDR3 spans 14 residues. The V end was cut by 5 bases, the J end by 6 bases, with 13 bases between. Germline CDR1 reads MNHEY; CDR2 reads SMNVEV (reference sequence). CDR3 protein: CASSDRTGDEKLFF. In DNA form, the CDR3 reads TGTGCCAGCAGTGATCGGACCGGGGATGAAAAACTGTTTTTT.

This chain links TRBV1 with TRBJ2-7; TRBD2, the table's D call, was not compared with the DNA. TRBV1 represents a pseudogene. The length of the CDR3 is 18 residues. CDR3 DNA: TGCACCAGCAGCCCAATACTGCTAGCGGGACACTACGCCTACGAGCAGTACTTC. Translating it yields CTSSPILLAGHYAYEQYF.

This chain connects TRBV6-1 to TRBJ1-5; the match to TRBD1 covers 9 bases. The CDR3 consists of 14 residues. Losses at the gene ends were 1 base for V and 10 bases for J; bases not matched to a gene: 5. Germline CDR1 and CDR2: MNHNS and SASEGT. CDR3 residues: CASSEGTGVRPQHF. CDR3 bases: TGTGCCAGCAGTGAAGGGACAGGGGTACGTCCCCAGCATTTT.

The V call is TRBV19, the J call TRBJ2-3; TRBD2 agrees at 7 bases. V shed 3 bases, J shed 2 bases, and the junction held 14 bases outside the gene matches. Germline lookup yields CDR1 LNHDA and CDR2 SQIVND (reference sequence). This CDR3 region has 18 residues. In nucleotides, the CDR3 is TGTGCCAGTAGTATCACATTTCCGGGACTAACACTCACAGATACGCAGTATTTT. As protein: CASSITFPGLTLTDTQYF.

This chain connects TRBV28 to TRBJ1-6; TRBD1 matches at 7 bases. The CDR3 is made up of 20 amino acids. The germline CDR1 and CDR2 sequences are MDHEN and SYDVKM. V gave up 5 bases and J gave up 8 bases; unmatched junction bases: 24. CDR3 region: CASSPPAGGGSFVNHSPLHF. CDR3 in DNA: TGTGCCAGCAGTCCCCCGGCAGGGGGAGGATCGTTCGTGAATCATTCACCCCTCCACTTT.

The genes are TRBV3-1 (or the pseudogene TRBV3-2) and TRBJ1-2; no clear D gene. The CDR3 has 14 residues. With 5 bases removed from V and 6 bases from J, the gap between germline ends came to 16 bases. CDR1 and CDR2 from the germline V gene are LGHDT and YNNKEL (reference sequence). The CDR3 DNA is TGTGCCAGCAGCACACACGGCAGAGGTAATGGCTACACCTTC. Translation: CASSTHGRGNGYTF.

This clone was seen only a few times. The chain combines TRBV29-1 with TRBJ2-3; unclear D gene. Germline V CDR1 and CDR2: SQVTM, ANQGSEA. CDR3 length: 13 residues. Between the trimmed V and J ends, which lost 0 bases and 1 base, there was a span of 5 bases. The CDR3 DNA follows: TGCAGCGTTGAAGATAGAGGCACAGATACGCAGTATTTT. This codes for CSVEDRGTDTQYF.

The chain joins TRBV27 to TRBJ1-6; 8 positions agree with TRBD1. This CDR3 is 15 amino acids long. The germline V gene encodes CDR1 MNHEY and CDR2 SMNVEV (reference sequence). Unmatched junction bases numbered 10, after V lost 4 bases and J lost 11 bases. The CDR3 DNA reads as TGTGCCAGCAGTTCTTACGGACAGGGCCTTCCACCCCTCCACTTT. It is translated as CASSSYGQGLPPLHF.

V and J are TRBV30 and TRBJ2-7; TRBD2 matches 10 bases. Germline CDR1 GTSNPN, CDR2 SVGIG (reference sequence). This CDR3 has 15 amino acids. Losses at the gene ends were 4 bases for V and 2 bases for J; bases not matched to a gene: 8. CDR3 nucleotides: TGTGCCTGGAAGAAAAGCGGGGGGGCCACCTACGAGCAGTACTTC. It encodes CAWKKSGGATYEQYF.

The chain couples TRBV29-1 to TRBJ2-3; 9 bases are a match to TRBD1. J gave up 3 bases and V 4 bases, and 2 bases lay outside the gene matches. Germline lookup yields CDR1 SQVTM and CDR2 ANQGSEA. This CDR3 has 13 amino acids. The CDR3: CSVAGQGTDTQYF. For the CDR3, the DNA is TGCAGCGTTGCGGGACAGGGAACAGATACGCAGTATTTT.

J is TRBJ1-2 and V is TRBV30; no firm D call. Trimming cost V 5 bases and J 0 bases, with 10 bases left between them. The CDR3 totals 13 residues. Germline assignment: CDR1 GTSNPN and CDR2 SVGIG (reference sequence). This chain's CDR3 is CAWVTDSNYGYTF. The CDR3, as DNA: TGTGCCTGGGTGACCGACTCTAACTATGGCTACACCTTC.

J is TRBJ1-1 and V is TRBV20-1, with a possible D match to TRBD1 (5 bases). In germline, CDR1 is DFQATT, CDR2 SNEGSKA (reference sequence). The ends were cut back, 3 bases at V and 5 bases at J, with 7 bases in the middle. This CDR3 has 11 amino acids. The CDR3: CSARTVTEAFF. DNA of the CDR3: TGCAGTGCTAGGACAGTAACTGAAGCTTTCTTT.

This clone was seen once. This chain connects TRBV3-1 (or the pseudogene TRBV3-2) to TRBJ2-3, with 11 bases fitting TRBD2. The CDR3 sequence is 17 residues long. Germline assignment: CDR1 LGHDT and CDR2 YNNKEL (reference sequence). V lost 2 bases and J lost 2; bases outside the gene matches: 6. The CDR3: CASSQQLAGGPTDTQYF. The DNA of the CDR3 is TGTGCCAGCAGCCAACAGTTAGCGGGGGGGCCCACAGATACGCAGTATTTT.

V and J are TRBV5-8 and TRBJ2-6, with unresolved D. The V gene lost 2 bases and the J gene lost 3 bases, with 9 bases spanning the gap. Germline V gives CDR1 SGHTS, CDR2 YDEGEE. The CDR3 loop spans 15 amino acids. CDR3 nucleotides: TGTGCCAGCAGCTTCTGGCCTCGTGGGGCCAACGTCCTGACTTTC. Translating gives CASSFWPRGANVLTF.

V and J are TRBV5-1 and TRBJ2-7; 7 bases are a match to TRBD1. CDR1 and CDR2 from the germline V gene are SGHRS and YFSETQ. CDR3 size: 15 residues. Trimming took 4 bases from V and 0 from J; bases not matched to a gene: 7. CDR3 region: CASSQGGPRSYEQYF. The CDR3 nucleotides are TGCGCCAGCAGCCAAGGGGGCCCCCGCTCCTACGAGCAGTACTTC. Supplemented by reference TRBV5-1 and TRBJ2-7, the full variable domain reads KAGVTQTPRYLIKTRGQQVTLSCSPISGHRSVSWYQQTPGQGLQFLFEYFSETQRNKGNFPGRFSGRQFSNSRSEMNVSTLELGDSALYLCASSQGGPRSYEQYFGPGTRLTVT.

The chain uses TRBV19 and TRBJ2-5; the match to TRBD2 covers 12 bases. V was pared by 3 bases and J by 4 bases, with 6 bases of the junction left unmatched. The germline CDR1 and CDR2 sequences are LNHDA and SQIVND (reference sequence). The CDR3 contains 16 residues. CDR3 sequence (DNA): TGTGCCAGTAGTATCTCTAGCGGGAGGGTTCGAGAGACCCAGTACTTC. This encodes CASSISSGRVRETQYF. The full variable domain, completed using reference TRBV19 and TRBJ2-5, is DGGITQSPKYLFRKEGQNVTLSCEQNLNHDAMYWYRQDPGQGLRLIYYSQIVNDFQKGDIAEGYSVSREKKESFPLTVTSAQKNPTAFYLCASSISSGRVRETQYFGPGTRLLVL.

The chain is built from TRBV11-1 and TRBJ1-6; weak D call: TRBD1 (6 bases). Germline CDR1 reads SGHAT; CDR2 reads FQDESV (reference sequence). V was trimmed by 3 bases and J by 0 bases, leaving 9 bases between them. The CDR3 contains 16 residues. In DNA, the CDR3 is TGTGCCAGCAGCTTCGGACAGAGCTCCTATAATTCACCCCTCCACTTT. This encodes CASSFGQSSYNSPLHF.

This clone was counted once. The chain uses TRBV7-8 and TRBJ2-1, with 8 bases lining up with TRBD2. Trimming cost V 7 bases and J 8 bases; bases outside gene matches: 10. The germline V gene encodes CDR1 SGHVS and CDR2 FQNEAQ. This CDR3 has 14 residues. The CDR3 region is CASTARGGIYEQFF. DNA for the CDR3: TGTGCCAGCACCGCCCGGGGGGGCATTTATGAGCAGTTCTTC.

The count of this clone is one. This chain joins TRBV5-5 and TRBJ2-3, with TRBD2 matching 11 bases. Germline V lookup: CDR1 SGHKS, CDR2 YYEKEE (reference sequence). With V trimmed by 4 bases and J by 5 bases, 6 bases remained unmatched. This CDR3 is built from 15 residues. CDR3 in DNA: TGTGCCAGCAGCCCTAGCGGGAGGCCGGTAGATACGCAGTATTTT. Protein: CASSPSGRPVDTQYF.

The chain carries TRBV7-2 and TRBJ1-3, with a tentative D call TRBD1 (5 bases). CDR1 is SGHTA, CDR2 FQGNSA, per germline. Trimming took off 2 bases at V and 1 base at J, with 12 bases between the two ends. The CDR3 runs to 16 residues. The CDR3 nucleotides are TGTGCCAGCAGCTTATCTGCCAGGGTATCTGGAAACACCATATATTTT. Its protein product is CASSLSARVSGNTIYF.